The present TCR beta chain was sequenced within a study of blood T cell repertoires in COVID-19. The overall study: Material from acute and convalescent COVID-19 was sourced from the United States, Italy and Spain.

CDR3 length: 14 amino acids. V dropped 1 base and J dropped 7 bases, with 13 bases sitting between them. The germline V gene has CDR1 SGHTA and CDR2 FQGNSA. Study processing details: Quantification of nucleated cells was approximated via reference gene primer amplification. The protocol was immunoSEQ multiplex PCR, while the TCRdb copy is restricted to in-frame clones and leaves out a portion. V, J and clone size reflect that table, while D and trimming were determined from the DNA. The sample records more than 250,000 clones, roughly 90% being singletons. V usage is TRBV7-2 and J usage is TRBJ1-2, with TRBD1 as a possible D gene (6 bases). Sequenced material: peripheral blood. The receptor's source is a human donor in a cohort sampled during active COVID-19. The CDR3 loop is CASSLGYTGTGYTF. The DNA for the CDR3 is TGTGCCAGCAGCTTAGGATACACAGGGACTGGCTACACCTTC. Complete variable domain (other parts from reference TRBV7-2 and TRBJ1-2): GAGVSQSPSNKVTEKGKDVELRCDPISGHTALYWYRQSLGQGLEFLIYFQGNSAPDKSGLPSDRFSAERTGGSVSTLTIQRTQQEDSAVYLCASSLGYTGTGYTFGSGTRLTVV.